This T cell receptor (beta chain) was documented in a study of shared clonotypes between healthy human individuals. General observations from the study: Sampling was confined to blood; repertoires within tissues likely differ. About 5% of naive CD4 clonotypes were shared across a few donors.

V lost 9 bases to trimming and J lost 4 bases, with 9 bases between them. Germline V gene sequence: CDR1 SEHNR, CDR2 FQNEAQ (reference sequence). This CDR3 spans 11 amino acids. TCRdb keeps only in-frame clones here, not all; method: immunoSEQ multiplex PCR. The sample lists more than 2 million clones, around 95% occurring once. This clone was seen a handful of times. Its antigen is as yet unknown. Naive CD8 cells were CD45RO-negative, positively selected for CCR7, excluding terminally differentiated effector memory CD45RA+ cells. V usage is TRBV7-9 and J usage is TRBJ1-1; the D is unclear. This clonotype originated in a man aged 18 to 29 in good health. Some clones in this sample may be carry-over from other donors' samples. The material sequenced was naive CD8+ T cells from PBMCs. This CDR3 is CASLGSTEAFF. CDR3 sequence (DNA): TGTGCCAGTCTCGGGTCCACTGAAGCTTTCTTT.